The present entry profiles one TCR beta chain with its context. Its target is unknown. The germline gives CDR1 SEHNR, CDR2 FQNEAQ (reference sequence). Trimming removed 4 bases from V and 0 bases from J, with 10 bases in between. The CDR3 is 15 amino acids. This record comes from a study of T cells after yellow fever vaccination. Regarding the study as a whole: Clonotypes shared by both compartments, CD4 and CD8, made up a small share. The secondary response was weaker but peaked faster, day 5 versus 15.

A process of 5'RACE template switching, which added a universal primer site and UMIs, was used to make TCR cDNA. TCRdb redid the calling of the 5' RACE reads with MiXCR, one entry per CDR3 protein. This table holds 100,000 to 150,000 distinct CDR3 sequences, approximately 8.4% found once. Sequencing used CD8+ T cells sorted from PBMCs, obtained on the day of the yellow fever booster vaccination. The sequence was obtained from a man aged 18 to 30 who received the YFV17D yellow fever vaccine. The chain combines TRBV7-9 with TRBJ1-5; D gene unclear. CDR3 residues: CASSSVQNSNQPQHF. The CDR3 nucleotides read TGTGCCAGCAGCTCCGTCCAAAATAGCAATCAGCCCCAGCATTTT.